This TCR beta chain was observed in a study of blood T cell repertoires in COVID-19. Sequencing was performed with immunoSEQ multiplex PCR; in TCRdb, only in-frame clones are kept and a portion is missing. The repertoire holds 160,000 or so clones, about 80% seen once, with more than 3% in the top ten. The trim removed 4 bases at V and 5 bases at J, leaving 8 bases unmatched. The CDR3 contains 15 residues. Germline CDR1 reads SGDLS; CDR2 reads YYNGEE. This clone appeared a few times. The chain joins TRBV9 to TRBJ1-2; 10 nucleotides agree with TRBD1. The sequence derives from a woman in her fifties or sixties who had recovered from COVID-19. The sample was PBMCs or T cells enriched from blood (not recorded which). The CDR3 region has the DNA TGTGCCAGCAGCCCATGGACAGGGGGAAGGTATGGCTACACCTTC. This codes for CASSPWTGGRYGYTF.